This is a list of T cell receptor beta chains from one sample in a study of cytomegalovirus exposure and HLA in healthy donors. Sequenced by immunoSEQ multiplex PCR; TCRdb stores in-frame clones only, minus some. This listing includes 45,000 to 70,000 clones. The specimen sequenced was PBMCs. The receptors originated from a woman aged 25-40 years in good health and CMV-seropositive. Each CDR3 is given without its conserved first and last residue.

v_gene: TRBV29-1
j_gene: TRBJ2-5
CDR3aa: SGWREENQY

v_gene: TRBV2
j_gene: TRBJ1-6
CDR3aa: ASSEGQGGPPLH

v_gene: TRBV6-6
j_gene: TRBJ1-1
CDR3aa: ASSYSIGGHTEAF

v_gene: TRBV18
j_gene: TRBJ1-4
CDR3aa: ASSLQGSEKLF

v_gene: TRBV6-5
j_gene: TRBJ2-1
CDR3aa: ASGPGQAINEQF

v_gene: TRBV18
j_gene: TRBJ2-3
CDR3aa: ASSPATGTDTQY

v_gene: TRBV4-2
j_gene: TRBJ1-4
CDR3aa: ASSQGTGGEIEKLF

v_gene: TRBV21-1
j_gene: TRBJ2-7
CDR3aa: ASFDRAAPYEQY

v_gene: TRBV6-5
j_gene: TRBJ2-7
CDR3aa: ASSKGGGVMEQY

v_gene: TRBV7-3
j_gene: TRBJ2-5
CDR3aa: ASSLNGGKETQY

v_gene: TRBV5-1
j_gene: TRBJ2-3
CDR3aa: ASSPRLAGTDTQY

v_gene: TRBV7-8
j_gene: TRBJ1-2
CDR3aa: ASSLAGTGGYT

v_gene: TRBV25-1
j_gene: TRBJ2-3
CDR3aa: ASSDGLAGVTDTQY

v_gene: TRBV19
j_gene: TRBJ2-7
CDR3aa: ASKFAVVGSDEQY

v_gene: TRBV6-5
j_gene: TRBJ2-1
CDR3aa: ASIGDSEQF

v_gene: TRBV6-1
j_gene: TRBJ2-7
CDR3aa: ASRTGPSYEQY

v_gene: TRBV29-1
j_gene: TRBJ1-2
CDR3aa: SVDMSGTNYGYT

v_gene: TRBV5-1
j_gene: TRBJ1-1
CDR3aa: ASRTGGSGTEAF

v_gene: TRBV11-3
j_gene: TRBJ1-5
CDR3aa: ASSHRGNQPQH

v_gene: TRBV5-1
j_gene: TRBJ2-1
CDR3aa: ASSLAGWLAGNEGNEQF

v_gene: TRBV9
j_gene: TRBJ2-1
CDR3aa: ASSGQVGDEQF

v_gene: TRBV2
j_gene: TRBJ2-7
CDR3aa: ASSVPGVGEQY

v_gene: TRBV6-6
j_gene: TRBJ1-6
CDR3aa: ASSYSSAGNNSPLH

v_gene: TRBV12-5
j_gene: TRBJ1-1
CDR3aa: ASGKGQAGTEAF

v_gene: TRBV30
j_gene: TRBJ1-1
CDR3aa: ASGQENTEAF

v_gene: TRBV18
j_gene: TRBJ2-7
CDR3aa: ASSPSQGLYEQY

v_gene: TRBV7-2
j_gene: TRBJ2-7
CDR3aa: ASSSRGGWRGEQY

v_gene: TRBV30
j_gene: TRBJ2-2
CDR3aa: AWSVGRSGELF

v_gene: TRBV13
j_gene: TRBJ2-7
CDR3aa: ASSTRDSSYEQY

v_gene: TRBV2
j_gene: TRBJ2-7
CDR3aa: ARGKTRTTTDEQY

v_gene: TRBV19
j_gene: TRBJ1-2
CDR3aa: ASRPPWGQQSPCT

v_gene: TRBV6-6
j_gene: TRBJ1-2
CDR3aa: ASSQRETGGYT

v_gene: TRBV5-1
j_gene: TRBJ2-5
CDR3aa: ASSPGTGVDGEQY

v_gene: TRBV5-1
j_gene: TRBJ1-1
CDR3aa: ASSPRSGGRNTEAF

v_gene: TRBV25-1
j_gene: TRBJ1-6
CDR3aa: ASTAGSYNSPLH

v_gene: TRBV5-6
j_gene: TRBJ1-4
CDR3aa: ASSLDTSMGKLF

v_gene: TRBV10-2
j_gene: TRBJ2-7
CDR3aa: ASSESVQGGSYEQY

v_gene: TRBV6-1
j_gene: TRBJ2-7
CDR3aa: ASSEVFTGGYYEQY

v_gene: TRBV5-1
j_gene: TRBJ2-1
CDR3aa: ASSWTGTSGVNEQF

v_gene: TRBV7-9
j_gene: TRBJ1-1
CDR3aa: ASSPEGAWTEAF